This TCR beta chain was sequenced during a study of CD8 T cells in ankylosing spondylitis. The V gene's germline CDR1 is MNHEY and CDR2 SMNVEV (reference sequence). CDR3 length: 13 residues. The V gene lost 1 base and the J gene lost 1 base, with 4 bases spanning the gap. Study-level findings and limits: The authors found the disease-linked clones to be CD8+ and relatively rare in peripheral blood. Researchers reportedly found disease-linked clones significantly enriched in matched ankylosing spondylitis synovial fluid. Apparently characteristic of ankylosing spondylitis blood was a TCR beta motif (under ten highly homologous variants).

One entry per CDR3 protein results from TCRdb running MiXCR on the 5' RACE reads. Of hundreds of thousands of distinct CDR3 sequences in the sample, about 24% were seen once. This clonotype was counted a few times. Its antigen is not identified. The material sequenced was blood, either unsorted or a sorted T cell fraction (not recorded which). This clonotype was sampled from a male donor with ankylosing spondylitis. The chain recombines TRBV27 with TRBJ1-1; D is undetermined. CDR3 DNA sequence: TGTGCCAGCAGTTTATACCAGAACACTGAAGCTTTCTTT. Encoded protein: CASSLYQNTEAFF.